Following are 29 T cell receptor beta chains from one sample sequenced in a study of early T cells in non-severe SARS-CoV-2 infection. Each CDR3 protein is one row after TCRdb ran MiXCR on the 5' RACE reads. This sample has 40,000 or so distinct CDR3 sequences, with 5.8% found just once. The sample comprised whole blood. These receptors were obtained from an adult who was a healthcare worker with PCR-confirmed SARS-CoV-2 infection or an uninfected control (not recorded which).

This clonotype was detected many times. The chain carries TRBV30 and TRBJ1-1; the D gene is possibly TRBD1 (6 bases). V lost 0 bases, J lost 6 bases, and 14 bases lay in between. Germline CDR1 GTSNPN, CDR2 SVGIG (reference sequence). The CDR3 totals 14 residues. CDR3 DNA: TGTGCCTGGAGTGTAGGACAGATAATCGCTGAAGCTTTCTTT. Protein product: CAWSVGQIIAEAFF.

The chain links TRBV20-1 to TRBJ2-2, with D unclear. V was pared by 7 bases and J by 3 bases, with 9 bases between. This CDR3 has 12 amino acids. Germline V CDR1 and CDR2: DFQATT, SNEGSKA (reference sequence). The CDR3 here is CSVHIDTGELFF. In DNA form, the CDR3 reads TGCAGTGTCCACATCGACACCGGGGAGCTGTTTTTT.

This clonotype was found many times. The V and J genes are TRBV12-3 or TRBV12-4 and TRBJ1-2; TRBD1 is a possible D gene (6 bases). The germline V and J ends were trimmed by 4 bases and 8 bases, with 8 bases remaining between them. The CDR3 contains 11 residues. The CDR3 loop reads CASSSQGGYTF. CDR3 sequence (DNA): TGTGCCAGCAGTTCACAGGGAGGCTACACCTTC.

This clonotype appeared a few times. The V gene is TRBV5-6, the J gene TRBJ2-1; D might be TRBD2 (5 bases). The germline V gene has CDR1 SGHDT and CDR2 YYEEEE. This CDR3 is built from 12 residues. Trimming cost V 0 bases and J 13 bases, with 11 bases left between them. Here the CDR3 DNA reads TGTGCCAGCAGCTTGGGAGGGTCAGCTCAGTTCTTC. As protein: CASSLGGSAQFF.

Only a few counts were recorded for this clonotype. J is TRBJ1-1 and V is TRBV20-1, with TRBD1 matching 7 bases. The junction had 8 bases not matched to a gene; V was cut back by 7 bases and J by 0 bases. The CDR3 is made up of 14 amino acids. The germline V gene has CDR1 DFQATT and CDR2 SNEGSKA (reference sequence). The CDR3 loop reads CSVTGTVMNTEAFF. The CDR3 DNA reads TGCAGTGTCACCGGGACAGTAATGAACACTGAAGCTTTCTTT.

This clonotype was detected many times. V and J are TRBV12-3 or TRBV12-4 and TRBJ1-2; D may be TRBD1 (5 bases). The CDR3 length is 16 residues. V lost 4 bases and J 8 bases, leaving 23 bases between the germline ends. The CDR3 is CASSSQLGPPGGGYTF. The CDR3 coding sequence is TGTGCCAGCAGTTCCCAACTTGGGCCCCCTGGGGGAGGCTACACCTTC.

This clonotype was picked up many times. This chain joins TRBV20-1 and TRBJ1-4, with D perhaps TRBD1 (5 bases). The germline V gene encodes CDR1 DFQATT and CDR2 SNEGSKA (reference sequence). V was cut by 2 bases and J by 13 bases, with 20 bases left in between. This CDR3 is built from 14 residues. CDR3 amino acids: CSARPTTGPQRLFF. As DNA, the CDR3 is TGCAGTGCTAGACCTACGACGGGACCGCAGAGACTGTTTTTT.

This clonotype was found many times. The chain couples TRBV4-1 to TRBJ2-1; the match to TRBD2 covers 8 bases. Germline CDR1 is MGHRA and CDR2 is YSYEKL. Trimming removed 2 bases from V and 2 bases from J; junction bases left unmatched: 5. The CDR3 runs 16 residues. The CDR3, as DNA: TGCGCCAGCAGCCAAACGCGGGGGGCGGCCTACAATGAGCAGTTCTTC. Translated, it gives CASSQTRGAAYNEQFF.

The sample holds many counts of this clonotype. The chain's CDR3 is CASSVGLGGRKDGTEAFF. The CDR3 DNA reads TGTGCCAGCAGCGTAGGTCTCGGGGGACGAAAGGACGGCACTGAAGCTTTCTTT. The chain links TRBV9 to TRBJ1-1; weak D call: TRBD1 (5 bases). Germline assignment: CDR1 SGDLS and CDR2 YYNGEE. This CDR3 has 18 residues. Between the trimmed V and J ends, which lost 0 bases and 4 bases, there was a span of 22 bases.

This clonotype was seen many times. CDR3 loop: CASSSTGTLNQPQHF. For the CDR3, the DNA is TGTGCCAGCAGTTCTACCGGGACACTGAATCAGCCCCAGCATTTT. The rearrangement joins TRBV2 to TRBJ1-5, with a possible D match to TRBD1 (6 bases). The germline V gene has CDR1 SNHLY and CDR2 FYNNEI. The CDR3 loop spans 15 amino acids. Trimming left V 5 bases short and J 4 bases short, with 15 bases between.

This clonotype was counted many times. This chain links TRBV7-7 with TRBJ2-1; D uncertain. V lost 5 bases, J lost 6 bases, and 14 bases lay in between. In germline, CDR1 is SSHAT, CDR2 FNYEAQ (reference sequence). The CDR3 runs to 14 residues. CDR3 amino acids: CASSPRPRSNEQFF. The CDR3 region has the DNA TGTGCCAGCAGCCCGAGACCGCGCAGCAATGAGCAGTTCTTC.

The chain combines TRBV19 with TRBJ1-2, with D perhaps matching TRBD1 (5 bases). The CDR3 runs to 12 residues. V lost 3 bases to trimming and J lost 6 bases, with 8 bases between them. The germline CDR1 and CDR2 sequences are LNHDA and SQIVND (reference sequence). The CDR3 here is CASSMTVHGYTF. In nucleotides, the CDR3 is TGTGCCAGTAGTATGACAGTCCATGGCTACACCTTC.

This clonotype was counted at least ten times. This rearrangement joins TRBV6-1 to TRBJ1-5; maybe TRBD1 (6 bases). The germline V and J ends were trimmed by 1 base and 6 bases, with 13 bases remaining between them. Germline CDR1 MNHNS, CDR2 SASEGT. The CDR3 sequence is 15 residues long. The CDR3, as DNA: TGTGCCAGCAGTGAAGGTCAGGGGACGGCTCAGCCCCAGCATTTT. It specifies CASSEGQGTAQPQHF.

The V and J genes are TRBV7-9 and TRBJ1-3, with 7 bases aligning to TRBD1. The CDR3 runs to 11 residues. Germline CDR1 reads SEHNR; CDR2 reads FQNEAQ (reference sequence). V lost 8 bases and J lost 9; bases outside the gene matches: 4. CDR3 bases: TGTGCCAGCGCTCAGGGGGGCACCATATATTTT. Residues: CASAQGGTIYF.

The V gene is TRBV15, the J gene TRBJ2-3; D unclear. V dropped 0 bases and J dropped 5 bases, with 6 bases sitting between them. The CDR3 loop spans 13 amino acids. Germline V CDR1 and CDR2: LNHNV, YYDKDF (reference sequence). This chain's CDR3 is CATSRDYRDTQYF. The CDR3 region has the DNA TGTGCCACCAGCAGAGATTACCGAGATACGCAGTATTTT. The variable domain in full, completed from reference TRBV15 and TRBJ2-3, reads DAMVIQNPRYQVTQFGKPVTLSCSQTLNHNVMYWYQQKSSQAPKLLFHYYDKDFNNEADTPDNFQSRRPNTSFCFLDIRSPGLGDTAMYLCATSRDYRDTQYFGPGTRLTVL.

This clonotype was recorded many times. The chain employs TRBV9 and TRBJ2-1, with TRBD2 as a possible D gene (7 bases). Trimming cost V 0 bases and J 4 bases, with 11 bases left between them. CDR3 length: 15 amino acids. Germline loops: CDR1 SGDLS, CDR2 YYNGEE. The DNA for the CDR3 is TGTGCCAGCAGCGTAGACGGGGGGCCATACAATGAGCAGTTCTTC. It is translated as CASSVDGGPYNEQFF.

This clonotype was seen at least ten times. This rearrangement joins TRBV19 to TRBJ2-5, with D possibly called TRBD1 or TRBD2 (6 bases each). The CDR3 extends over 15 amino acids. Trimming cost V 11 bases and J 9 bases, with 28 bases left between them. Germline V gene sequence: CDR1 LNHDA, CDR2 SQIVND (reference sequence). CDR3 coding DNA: TGTGCCTCAAGACAAAGGGGGGACGACTATAAGCCCCAGTACTTC. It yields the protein CASRQRGDDYKPQYF.

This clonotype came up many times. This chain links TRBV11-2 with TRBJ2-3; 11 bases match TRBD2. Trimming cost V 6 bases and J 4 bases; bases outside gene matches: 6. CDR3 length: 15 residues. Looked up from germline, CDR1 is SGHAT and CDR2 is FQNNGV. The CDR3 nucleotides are TGTGCCAGCAGTACACCGGGACTAGCGGCAGATACGCAGTATTTT. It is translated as CASSTPGLAADTQYF.

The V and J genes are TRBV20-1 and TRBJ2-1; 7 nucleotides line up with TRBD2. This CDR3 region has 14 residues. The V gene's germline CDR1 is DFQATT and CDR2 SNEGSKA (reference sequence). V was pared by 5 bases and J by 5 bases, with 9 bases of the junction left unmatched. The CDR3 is CSAGLAAGDNEQFF. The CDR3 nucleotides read TGCAGTGCTGGCCTAGCGGCCGGAGACAATGAGCAGTTCTTC.

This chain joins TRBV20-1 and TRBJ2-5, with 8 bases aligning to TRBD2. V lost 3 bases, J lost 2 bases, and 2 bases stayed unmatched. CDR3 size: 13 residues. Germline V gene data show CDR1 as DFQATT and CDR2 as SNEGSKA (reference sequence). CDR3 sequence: CSASLAGQETQYF. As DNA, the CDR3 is TGCAGTGCTAGTTTAGCGGGACAAGAGACCCAGTACTTC.

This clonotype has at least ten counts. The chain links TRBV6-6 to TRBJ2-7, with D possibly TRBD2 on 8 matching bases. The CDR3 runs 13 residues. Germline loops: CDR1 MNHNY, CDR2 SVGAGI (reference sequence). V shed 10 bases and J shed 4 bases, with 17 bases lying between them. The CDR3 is CATGRGLGYEQYF. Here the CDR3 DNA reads TGTGCCACCGGGAGGGGGCTTGGGTACGAGCAGTACTTC.

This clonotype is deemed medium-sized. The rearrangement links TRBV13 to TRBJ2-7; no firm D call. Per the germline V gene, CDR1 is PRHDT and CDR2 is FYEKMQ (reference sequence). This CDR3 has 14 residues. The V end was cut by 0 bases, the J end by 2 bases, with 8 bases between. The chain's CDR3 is CASSLGRRAYEQYF. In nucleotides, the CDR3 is TGTGCCAGCAGCTTAGGGAGACGGGCCTACGAGCAGTACTTC.

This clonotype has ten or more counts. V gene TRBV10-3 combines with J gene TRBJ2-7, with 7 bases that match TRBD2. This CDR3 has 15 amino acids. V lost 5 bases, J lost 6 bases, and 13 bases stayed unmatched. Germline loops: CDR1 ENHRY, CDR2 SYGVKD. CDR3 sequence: CAISTGTRGGAEQYF. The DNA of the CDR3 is TGTGCCATCAGTACCGGGACTCGGGGAGGGGCCGAGCAGTACTTC.

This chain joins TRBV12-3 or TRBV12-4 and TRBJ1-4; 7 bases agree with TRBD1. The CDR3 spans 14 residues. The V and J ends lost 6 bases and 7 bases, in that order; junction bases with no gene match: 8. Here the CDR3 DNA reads TGTGCCAGCAGGAGACAGGGCCCACGTGAAAAACTGTTTTTT. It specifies CASRRQGPREKLFF.

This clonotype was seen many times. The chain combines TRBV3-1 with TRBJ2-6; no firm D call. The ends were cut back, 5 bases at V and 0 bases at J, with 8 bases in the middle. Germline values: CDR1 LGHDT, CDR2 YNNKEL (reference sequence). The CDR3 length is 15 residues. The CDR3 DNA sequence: TGTGCCAGCAGCTTCAGGTCCTCTGGGGCCAACGTCCTGACTTTC. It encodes CASSFRSSGANVLTF.

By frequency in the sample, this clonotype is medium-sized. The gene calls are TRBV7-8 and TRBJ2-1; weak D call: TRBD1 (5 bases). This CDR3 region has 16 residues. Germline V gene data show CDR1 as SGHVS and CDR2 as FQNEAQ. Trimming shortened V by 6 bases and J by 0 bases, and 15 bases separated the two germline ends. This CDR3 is CASSFFQGISYNEQFF. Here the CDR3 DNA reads TGTGCCAGCAGTTTCTTCCAGGGAATCTCCTACAATGAGCAGTTCTTC.

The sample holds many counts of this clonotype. In nucleotides, the CDR3 is TGTGCCAGCAGTCCCGGCTTTGGTAATGAAAAACTGTTTTTT. Amino acid sequence: CASSPGFGNEKLFF. This sequence joins TRBV6-1 and TRBJ1-4; D unclear. With 5 bases removed from V and 4 bases from J, the gap between germline ends came to 11 bases. CDR1 and CDR2 (germline): MNHNS, SASEGT. The CDR3 covers 14 residues.

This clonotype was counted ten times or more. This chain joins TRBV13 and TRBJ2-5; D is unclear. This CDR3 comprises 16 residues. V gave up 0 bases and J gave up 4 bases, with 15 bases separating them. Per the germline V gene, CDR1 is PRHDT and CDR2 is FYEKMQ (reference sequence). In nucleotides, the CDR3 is TGTGCCAGCAGCTTAGGGCAGTTCTCCACCACAGAGACCCAGTACTTC. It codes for CASSLGQFSTTETQYF.

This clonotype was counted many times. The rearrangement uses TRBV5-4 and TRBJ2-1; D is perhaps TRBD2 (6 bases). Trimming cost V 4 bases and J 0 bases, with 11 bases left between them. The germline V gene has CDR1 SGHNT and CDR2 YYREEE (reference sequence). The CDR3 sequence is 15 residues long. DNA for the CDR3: TGTGCCAGCAGCGGCGGGGCACCCTCCTACAATGAGCAGTTCTTC. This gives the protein CASSGGAPSYNEQFF.